This T cell receptor (beta chain) stems from a study of blood T cell repertoires in COVID-19. Study-level information: Acute and convalescent COVID-19 samples came from the United States, Italy and Spain.

Germline CDR1 and CDR2: MDHEN and SYDVKM. The CDR3 extends over 14 amino acids. V was cut by 5 bases and J by 2 bases, with 11 bases left in between. One Seattle source followed patients from active infection through their disease course. Method: immunoSEQ multiplex PCR; TCRdb's copy keeps in-frame clones and lacks some. The sample consists of approximately 58,000 clones, approximately 80% of them appearing once. The sample was peripheral blood. The chain has TRBV28 and TRBJ2-3; D remains unclear. The TCR originated in a man in his sixties with COVID-19, enrolled during active disease. Here the CDR3 DNA reads TGTGCCAGCAGTAACCTAGATACCACAGATACGCAGTATTTT. As protein: CASSNLDTTDTQYF.